This T cell receptor (beta chain) was observed in a study of cytotoxic CD8 clonotypes in ibrutinib-treated CLL. This CDR3 has 14 amino acids. The V gene lost 1 base and the J gene lost 1 base, with 8 bases spanning the gap. Germline V CDR1 and CDR2: SGDLS, YYNGEE. The repertoire was sequenced with immunoSEQ multiplex PCR; TCRdb's copy has only in-frame clones and lacks some. This table holds 150,000 to 200,000 clones, 70% to 90% found once. This sample comprised PBMCs, obtained at disease progression, from a patient treated with ibrutinib. The receptor was derived from a human donor with chronic lymphocytic leukemia. The J gene is TRBJ1-1, the V gene TRBV9, with D uncertain. CDR3 amino acids: CASSVRPENTEAFF. The CDR3, as DNA: TGTGCCAGCAGCGTAAGACCGGAGAACACTGAAGCTTTCTTT. The whole variable domain, filled in from reference TRBV9 and TRBJ1-1, reads DSGVTQTPKHLITATGQRVTLRCSPRSGDLSVYWYQQSLDQGLQFLIQYYNGEERAKGNILERFSAQQFPDLHSELNLSSLELGDSALYFCASSVRPENTEAFFGQGTRLTVV.